Listed below are T cell receptor beta chains from one sample, sequenced in a study of cytomegalovirus exposure and HLA in healthy donors. Clones were read by immunoSEQ multiplex PCR, and TCRdb kept only the in-frame ones, dropping some. The data hold some 200,000 clones, with approximately 70% observed a single time. Sequenced material: PBMCs. These receptors were obtained from a woman in her twenties or thirties in good health and CMV-seronegative. Each CDR3 is given with its conserved first and last residue. The D gene is left open where the match is weak. Only part of the rows carry a size: once, few, many, or a class if the clone is expanded.

j_gene,v_gene,d_gene,abundance,CDR3aa,CDR3nt
TRBJ2-7,TRBV5-5,TRBD2,.,CASGGLVRAEQYF,TGTGCCAGCGGGGGACTAGTGAGGGCCGAGCAGTACTTC
TRBJ1-2,TRBV25-1,.,.,CASSDRGLNYGYTF,TGTGCCAGCAGTGACAGGGGCCTGAACTATGGCTACACCTTC
TRBJ2-7,TRBV6-5,TRBD2,.,CASSLYSGGPSYEQYF,TGTGCCAGCAGTTTATATAGCGGGGGGCCCTCCTACGAGCAGTACTTC
TRBJ1-2,TRBV4-1,TRBD1,once,CASSQGRDSGGYTF,TGCGCCAGCAGCCAAGGGAGGGACAGCGGTGGCTACACCTTC
TRBJ2-7,TRBV10-2,.,.,CAAGSYEQYF,TGCGCCGCCGGTTCCTACGAGCAGTACTTC
TRBJ2-1,TRBV27,TRBD2,few,CASSSTGTSYRFF,TGTGCCAGCAGTTCAACCGGGACTAGCTACCGGTTCTTC
TRBJ1-2,TRBV29-1,TRBD1,.,CSVEERTGSGYTF,TGCAGCGTTGAAGAAAGGACAGGGTCTGGCTACACCTTC
TRBJ2-5,TRBV5-1,.,.,CASSLGSGETQYF,TGCGCCAGCAGCTTGGGCTCGGGAGAGACCCAGTACTTC
TRBJ2-1,TRBV19,TRBD2,.,CASSISLAGVQGEQFF,TGTGCCAGTAGTATATCATTAGCGGGGGTACAAGGTGAGCAGTTCTTC
TRBJ1-3,TRBV5-6,.,.,CASSSNSGVWNTIYF,TGTGCCAGCAGCTCGAACTCGGGGGTTTGGAACACCATATATTTT
TRBJ1-5,TRBV19,TRBD1,.,CASSILLDRGNQPQHF,TGTGCCAGTAGTATACTTCTCGACAGGGGAAATCAGCCCCAGCATTTT
TRBJ2-2,TRBV7-3,TRBD1,.,CASSLISRDRGPGGELFF,TGTGCCAGCAGCTTAATATCTCGGGACAGGGGGCCGGGCGGGGAGCTGTTTTTT
TRBJ2-1,TRBV7-9,TRBD1,.,CASMGQGGYNEQFF,TGTGCCAGCATGGGACAGGGGGGCTACAATGAGCAGTTCTTC
TRBJ1-3,TRBV2,.,.,CASGGWGSSGNTIYF,TGTGCCAGCGGAGGGTGGGGGAGCTCTGGAAACACCATATATTTT
TRBJ1-2,TRBV9,.,.,CASSVGTEGNYGYTF,TGTGCCAGCAGCGTAGGGACGGAGGGTAACTATGGCTACACCTTC
TRBJ1-6,TRBV6-1,.,.,CASSEALTVNSPLHF,TGTGCCAGCAGTGAAGCGCTCACTGTGAATTCACCCCTCCACTTT
TRBJ2-4,TRBV7-2,TRBD1,.,CASSLVGTGGTGKNIQYF,TGTGCCAGCAGCTTAGTTGGGACAGGGGGTACGGGCAAAAACATTCAGTACTTC
TRBJ2-4,TRBV7-2,.,.,CASSFVGEAKNIQYF,TGTGCCAGCAGCTTCGTAGGGGAAGCCAAAAACATTCAGTACTTC
TRBJ1-1,TRBV7-9,TRBD1,.,CASSFPYRGRYTEAFF,TGTGCCAGCAGCTTCCCCTACAGGGGGCGATACACTGAAGCTTTCTTT
TRBJ2-7,TRBV5-1,.,once,CASKVGGNSYEQYF,TGCGCCAGCAAAGTGGGAGGAAACTCCTACGAGCAGTACTTC